Sequencing of this T cell receptor beta chain was carried out in a study of T-cell reconstitution after alpha-beta-depleted transplantation in children. Unique molecular identifiers were built into the TCRbeta library. MiXCR, applied by TCRdb to the PCR reads, yields one record per CDR3 protein. The data contain 450,000 to 550,000 distinct CDR3 sequences, roughly an eighth of them seen just once; the ten biggest clones take up approximately 15%. Germline V gene sequence: CDR1 SGHRS, CDR2 YFSETQ. V dropped 4 bases and J dropped 5; count of bases not matched to a gene: 6. The CDR3 runs to 15 residues. This chain joins TRBV5-1 and TRBJ1-6, with 7 nucleotides matching TRBD1. This TCR was recovered from a female patient aged 2-15 years who had a stem cell transplant for aplastic anemia, so the T cells may come from the graft donor. The sample here was PBMCs, mostly from graft donor cells, taken 180 days after TCRalphabeta/CD19-depleted stem cell transplant. In nucleotides, the CDR3 is TGCGCCAGCAGCCATACCGGGACAGATAATTCACCCCTCCACTTT. This sequence encodes CASSHTGTDNSPLHF.